This T cell receptor beta chain originates from a study of CD4+ T cells in melanoma. Study-level points and caveats: Diverse differentiation states were reported for melanoma neoantigen-specific CD4+ T cells. A reported correlation linked neoantigen-specific CD4+ T cells to CD8+, macrophage and B cell function.

Assay used: immunoSEQ multiplex PCR; TCRdb lists only in-frame clones, some missing. The table shows about 140,000 clones, with nearly 95% occurring only once. V was shortened by 6 bases and J by 0 bases, with 9 bases between the two germline ends. CDR3 length equals 14 residues. Germline CDR1 and CDR2: LNHDA and SQIVND (reference sequence). A word on this clone: What it binds is not known.

V and J are TRBV19 and TRBJ1-5; D ambiguous. This receptor was obtained from a human donor with melanoma. CDR3 DNA sequence: TGTGCCAGTAGGCGGGGTAATAGCAATCAGCCCCAGCATTTT. This gives the protein CASRRGNSNQPQHF.